A single sample gave rise to the 26 T cell receptor beta chains below, sequenced in a study of low-dose radiotherapy and immunotherapy resistance in tumors. Primers used for first-strand cDNA, a TRAV- and TRBV-specific set, covered both alpha and beta chains. With a constant-region primer and a V-primer adapter, TCRs were subjected to about 20 PCR cycles of amplification. TCRdb used MiXCR to reprocess the reads, holding one entry per CDR3 protein. The repertoire holds around 80,000 distinct CDR3 sequences, around 17% seen once, with approximately 1.5% in the top ten. Regarding time point: after trial treatment. Treatment reported: LDRT plus nivolumab, ipilimumab, low-dose cyclophosphamide and aspirin (RACIN trial). The starting material was PBMCs, obtained after low-dose radiotherapy plus immunotherapy. The receptors originated from a male donor with prostate cancer.

A few counts support this clonotype. This sequence joins TRBV7-2 and TRBJ2-4; maybe TRBD1 (6 bases). The CDR3 loop spans 17 amino acids. Trimming stripped 0 bases from V and 6 bases from J, with 18 bases between. The V gene's germline CDR1 is SGHTA and CDR2 FQGNSA. The DNA for the CDR3 is TGTGCCAGCAGCTTAGCCCCATTGTGGACAGTCCCAAACATTCAGTACTTC. Protein sequence: CASSLAPLWTVPNIQYF. Full variable domain (outside the CDR3, taken from reference TRBV7-2 and TRBJ2-4): GAGVSQSPSNKVTEKGKDVELRCDPISGHTALYWYRQSLGQGLEFLIYFQGNSAPDKSGLPSDRFSAERTGGSVSTLTIQRTQQEDSAVYLCASSLAPLWTVPNIQYFGAGTRLSVL.

Of note for this clonotype: Its ends do not fully match the called genes, so a read error is possible. The rearrangement uses TRBV9 and TRBJ2-1; no clear D. The length of the CDR3 is 17 residues. Germline V gene lookup returns CDR1 SGDLS and CDR2 YYNGEE. CDR3 sequence: CASSAGSHGPAYNEQFF. CDR3 DNA sequence: TGTGCCAGCAGCGCAGGTTCCCATGGGCCAGCCTATAATGAGCAGTTCTTC. Full variable domain (outside the CDR3, taken from reference TRBV9 and TRBJ2-1): DSGVTQTPKHLITATGQRVTLRCSPRSGDLSVYWYQQSLDQGLQFLIQYYNGEERAKGNILERFSAQQFPDLHSELNLSSLELGDSALYFCASSAGSHGPAYNEQFFGPGTRLTVL.

This clonotype showed up many times. The chain carries TRBV20-1 and TRBJ2-1; weak D call: TRBD2 (6 bases). V was trimmed by 8 bases and J by 9 bases, leaving 14 bases between them. The CDR3 sequence is 11 residues long. CDR1 is DFQATT and CDR2 is SNEGSKA in the germline V gene (reference sequence). Here the CDR3 reads CSYWAGSEQFF. The CDR3 nucleotides are TGCAGTTATTGGGCGGGAAGTGAGCAGTTCTTC.

Concerning this clonotype itself: A read error likely explains this, since a far larger clone differs by one base. V is TRBV11-2 and J is TRBJ2-1, with a tentative D call TRBD1 (6 bases). This CDR3 has 14 residues. V was clipped by 5 bases and J by 13 bases, with 21 bases between them. From germline, CDR1 is SGHAT and CDR2 FQNNGV. The chain's CDR3 is CASSPTGQQETQFF. The CDR3 bases are TGTGCCAGCAGCCCGACCGGACAGCAAGAGACCCAGTTCTTC.

CDR3 in DNA: TGCAGCGTCTGGACTAGCGGGAGCCACAATGAGCAGTTCTTC. It translates to CSVWTSGSHNEQFF. The rearrangement joins TRBV29-1 to TRBJ2-1; 13 bases are shared with TRBD2. Germline V CDR1 and CDR2: SQVTM, ANQGSEA. The CDR3 is made up of 14 amino acids. V was clipped by 6 bases and J by 5 bases; unmatched bases: 4.

This clonotype was found many times. The V call is TRBV20-1, the J call TRBJ2-7; 11 bases align to TRBD1. Germline CDR1 DFQATT, CDR2 SNEGSKA (reference sequence). This CDR3 is 15 amino acids long. J lost 7 bases, V lost 6 bases, and 14 bases had no gene match. CDR3 nucleotide sequence: TGCAGTGCCAACCCCGGACAGGGGGCGATAGGGGAGCAGTACTTC. Amino acid sequence: CSANPGQGAIGEQYF.

This clonotype was recorded at least ten times. This rearrangement joins TRBV29-1 to TRBJ2-3, with 7 bases fitting TRBD2. This CDR3 is built from 16 residues. Germline V gives CDR1 SQVTM, CDR2 ANQGSEA. V gave up 6 bases and J gave up 1 base; unmatched junction bases: 13. CDR3 protein: CSVAGDRLGRTDTQYF. The CDR3 nucleotides read TGCAGCGTGGCGGGGGACCGATTAGGTCGCACAGATACGCAGTATTTT.

This clonotype has ten or more counts. The V call is TRBV14, the J call TRBJ2-1; D is unresolved. The CDR3 extends over 15 amino acids. The V gene's germline CDR1 is SGHDN and CDR2 FVKESK. V lost 2 bases to trimming and J lost 0 bases, with 8 bases between them. In DNA, the CDR3 is TGTGCCAGCAGCCAAACATATAGCTCCTACAATGAGCAGTTCTTC. Its translation is CASSQTYSSYNEQFF.

As to this clonotype: It is unclear where the CDR3 begins or ends on the DNA, so no DNA is shown, and the CDR3 is as TCRdb lists it. The genes are TRBV28 and TRBJ2-2; TRBD2, the table's D call, was not compared with the DNA. Germline CDR1 is MDHEN and CDR2 is SYDVKM. The CDR3 is 13 residues long, ends included. Here the CDR3 reads CASSIGRKELFFF.

The table lists this clonotype with many counts. V usage is TRBV20-1 and J usage is TRBJ2-3; tentatively, D is TRBD2 (6 bases). Per germline, CDR1 DFQATT and CDR2 SNEGSKA (reference sequence). The CDR3 has 13 amino acids. With 6 bases removed from V and 2 bases from J, the gap between germline ends came to 12 bases. CDR3 amino acids: CSAPGGPTDTQYF. In DNA, the CDR3 is TGCAGTGCCCCCGGGGGTCCCACAGATACGCAGTATTTT.

The table lists this clonotype with many counts. The chain carries TRBV20-1 and TRBJ1-5; D unclear. The CDR3 runs to 16 residues. Trimming left V 0 bases short and J 1 base short, with 13 bases between. Germline CDR1 reads DFQATT; CDR2 reads SNEGSKA (reference sequence). CDR3 loop: CSARDPGGFSNQPQHF. The CDR3 nucleotides read TGCAGTGCTAGAGATCCTGGAGGGTTCAGCAATCAGCCCCAGCATTTT.

At least ten counts were recorded for this clonotype. This chain uses TRBV7-9 with TRBJ2-1, with D uncertain. Between the trimmed V and J ends, which lost 6 bases and 10 bases, there was a span of 7 bases. CDR1 SEHNR and CDR2 FQNEAQ come from the germline V gene (reference sequence). The CDR3 contains 10 residues. CDR3 amino acids: CASSPREQFF. In DNA form, the CDR3 reads TGTGCCAGCAGTCCCAGGGAGCAGTTCTTC.

V usage is TRBV7-9 and J usage is TRBJ2-5; D not certain. The germline CDR1 and CDR2 sequences are SEHNR and FQNEAQ (reference sequence). V was pared by 0 bases and J by 5 bases, with 7 bases between. The CDR3 spans 13 residues. This CDR3 reads CASSLAGTETQYF. The CDR3 coding sequence is TGTGCCAGCAGCTTAGCGGGTACGGAGACCCAGTACTTC.

This clonotype was observed at least ten times. In DNA, the CDR3 is TGCAGTGCTACGGGACTAGCGCTTTACGAGCAGTACTTC. This codes for CSATGLALYEQYF. V gene TRBV20-1 combines with J gene TRBJ2-7, with TRBD2 identical over 10 bases. CDR3 length: 13 amino acids. The germline V gene encodes CDR1 DFQATT and CDR2 SNEGSKA (reference sequence). With V trimmed by 4 bases and J by 4 bases, 4 bases remained unmatched.

This clonotype was seen many times. V is TRBV4-1 and J is TRBJ2-7, with 7 bases that match TRBD1. The CDR3 covers 14 residues. The trim removed 0 bases at V and 5 bases at J, leaving 4 bases unmatched. In germline, CDR1 is MGHRA, CDR2 YSYEKL. CDR3 nucleotide sequence: TGCGCCAGCAGCCAAGAGACAGGGTTCCACGAGCAGTACTTC. It codes for CASSQETGFHEQYF.

At least ten counts were recorded for this clonotype. The chain has TRBV4-1 and TRBJ2-3; D gene uncertain. The CDR3 length is 15 residues. Germline CDR1 is MGHRA and CDR2 is YSYEKL. Trimming cost V 3 bases and J 0 bases, with 10 bases left between them. CDR3 amino acids: CASSQHGLSTDTQYF. CDR3 nucleotide sequence: TGCGCCAGCAGCCAGCACGGGCTTAGCACAGATACGCAGTATTTT.

This clonotype was detected ten times or more. V gene TRBV10-3 combines with J gene TRBJ2-2; either TRBD1 or TRBD2 may fit D (5 bases each). CDR1 and CDR2 (germline): ENHRY, SYGVKD. V lost 3 bases and J 0 bases, leaving 11 bases between the germline ends. This CDR3 spans 16 amino acids. The DNA of the CDR3 is TGTGCCATCAGTGACTTGGGGACGGCGAACACCGGGGAGCTGTTTTTT. This encodes CAISDLGTANTGELFF.

The chain links TRBV27 to TRBJ2-3; no definite D call. V was trimmed by 0 bases and J by 7 bases, leaving 8 bases between them. The CDR3 runs 13 residues. Germline V gene lookup returns CDR1 MNHEY and CDR2 SMNVEV (reference sequence). The CDR3 loop reads CASSLSSSYTQYF. CDR3 nucleotides: TGTGCCAGCAGTTTATCGTCCTCCTATACGCAGTATTTT.

V usage is TRBV28 and J usage is TRBJ2-1; 13 nucleotides match TRBD2. The CDR3 spans 16 residues. Germline V CDR1 and CDR2: MDHEN, SYDVKM. The ends lost 3 bases at V and 7 bases at J; junction bases unmatched: 6. CDR3 DNA: TGTGCCAGCAGTTTCCCCGGACTAGCGGGAGTAAATGAGCAGTTCTTC. It yields the protein CASSFPGLAGVNEQFF.

This clonotype was recorded at least ten times. The chain employs TRBV29-1 and TRBJ2-7; 8 positions match TRBD2. The CDR3 sequence is 13 residues long. Germline V gene lookup returns CDR1 SQVTM and CDR2 ANQGSEA. J was trimmed by 3 bases and V by 7 bases; bases with no gene match: 8. Here the CDR3 DNA reads TGCAGCGCTGGAGCGGGGGAGTACTACGAGCAGTACTTC. It encodes CSAGAGEYYEQYF.

This clonotype appeared many times. In DNA form, the CDR3 reads TGTGCCAGCAGTGAACGTCCCCTGGAGACCCAGTACTTC. Protein: CASSERPLETQYF. The chain is built from TRBV6-2 or TRBV6-3 and TRBJ2-5; D call uncertain. Between the trimmed V and J ends, which lost 5 bases and 5 bases, there was a span of 12 bases. Germline V gives CDR1 MNHEY, CDR2 SVGEGT. This CDR3 is built from 13 residues.

There are a few counts of this clonotype. A read error is likely here: a far larger clone is one base away. The genes are TRBV5-3 and TRBJ2-1; TRBD1 aligns across 7 bases. TRBV5-3 is treated as an ORF (open reading frame) with a function not yet certain. This CDR3 contains 15 residues. V lost 8 bases, J lost 10 bases, and 18 bases stayed unmatched. Written as DNA, the CDR3 is TGTGCCAGCAGCCTAGTTGGGACAGTTAACTACGAGCAGTTCTTC. It codes for CASSLVGTVNYEQFF.

Of note for this clonotype: A single base is all that separates this from a far larger clone, so a read error is likely. The V call is TRBV27, the J call TRBJ2-1; D possibly corresponds to TRBD2 (7 bases). The length of the CDR3 is 13 residues. V lost 9 bases, J lost 11 bases, and 20 bases lay in between. Looked up from germline, CDR1 is MNHEY and CDR2 is SMNVEV (reference sequence). This chain's CDR3 is CASRGGGASKQFF. The CDR3 DNA reads TGTGCCAGTCGAGGGGGAGGGGCCAGTAAGCAGTTCTTC.

The table lists this clonotype with many counts. V is TRBV12-3 or TRBV12-4 and J is TRBJ2-1, with 9 positions matching TRBD1. The V segment lost 4 bases and the J segment 10 bases; nucleotides outside the gene matches: 5. The length of the CDR3 is 13 residues. CDR3 residues: CASSWGQGGEQFF. CDR3 coding DNA: TGTGCCAGCAGTTGGGGACAGGGAGGGGAGCAGTTCTTC.

Ten or more counts support this clonotype. This rearrangement joins TRBV6-2 or TRBV6-3 to TRBJ2-5; D call uncertain. The germline V gene has CDR1 MNHEY and CDR2 SVGEGT. V lost 0 bases and J 1 base, leaving 3 bases between the germline ends. CDR3 length equals 13 residues. The CDR3 nucleotides are TGTGCCAGCAGTTACTCTTCCCAAGAGACCCAGTACTTC. Translation gives CASSYSSQETQYF.

Notes on this clonotype: A read error likely explains this, since a far larger clone differs by one base. This chain links TRBV6-5 with TRBJ2-1; 9 bases are a match to TRBD1. CDR1 is MNHEY and CDR2 is SVGAGI in the germline V gene. V gave up 5 bases and J gave up 13 bases; unmatched junction bases: 6. The CDR3 spans 12 residues. CDR3 loop: CASSDRGNIQFF. The CDR3 DNA is TGTGCCAGCAGTGACAGGGGGAACATTCAGTTCTTC.